This T cell receptor (beta chain) was recovered during a study of a mutant IDH1 vaccine in newly diagnosed glioma. Time point meaning: week 47, end of study. Topical imiquimod accompanied each vaccine dose, which consisted of 300 ug of mutant IDH1 20-mer peptide. Using immunoSEQ multiplex PCR, the repertoire was profiled, and TCRdb retains in-frame clones only, with some absent. The table lists about 90,000 clones, about nine tenths of them singletons. This clone appeared a single time. Its target is not known. V was pared by 0 bases and J by 10 bases, with 10 bases between. Germline V gene lookup returns CDR1 MGHRA and CDR2 YSYEKL. CDR3 length equals 13 residues.

The chain links TRBV4-1 to TRBJ1-5; D might be TRBD1 (5 bases). This sequence originates from a woman aged 50 to 60 with glioma. This specimen consisted of PBMCs, obtained from a glioma patient whose treatment included an IDH1 peptide vaccine. CDR3 region: CASSQDWGGPQHF. CDR3 bases: TGCGCCAGCAGCCAAGATTGGGGGGGACCCCAGCATTTT.